Sequencing of this T cell receptor (beta chain) was carried out in a study of CD8 T cells in ankylosing spondylitis. As for this clonotype: This may be a read error: a much more frequent sequence differs by one nucleotide.

One entry per CDR3 protein results from TCRdb running MiXCR on the 5' RACE reads. Seen here are 300,000 to 400,000 distinct CDR3 sequences, approximately 10% observed once, and the top ten hold about 10%. V dropped 2 bases and J dropped 8 bases, with 17 bases sitting between them. Germline loops: CDR1 SGHRS, CDR2 YFSETQ. CDR3 length: 15 residues. This TCR derives from a female donor with ankylosing spondylitis or in good health (not recorded which). The chain carries TRBV5-1 and TRBJ1-5; D is possibly TRBD1 (5 bases). Source material: blood, either unsorted or a sorted T cell fraction (not recorded which). CDR3 sequence: CASSLGGTTNKPQHF. CDR3 DNA sequence: TGCGCCAGCAGCTTAGGTGGGACCACGAATAAGCCCCAGCATTTT. The variable domain in full, completed from reference TRBV5-1 and TRBJ1-5, reads KAGVTQTPRYLIKTRGQQVTLSCSPISGHRSVSWYQQTPGQGLQFLFEYFSETQRNKGNFPGRFSGRQFSNSRSEMNVSTLELGDSALYLCASSLGGTTNKPQHFGDGTRLSIL.